These T cell receptor beta chains were read from a single sample in a study of blood T cell repertoires in COVID-19. Clones were read by immunoSEQ multiplex PCR, and TCRdb kept only the in-frame ones, dropping some. This table holds roughly 92,000 clones, approximately 90% found once. Sequenced sample: peripheral blood. These receptors came from a man aged 45-65 years with acute or convalescent COVID-19. CDR3s include the opening cysteine and the closing phenylalanine or tryptophan.

V gene | CDR3 protein
TRBV18 | CATTLGLAENTGELFF
TRBV19 | CASSIGTSAYNEQFF
TRBV18 | CASSPRQVPGNTIYF
TRBV6-2/TRBV6-3 | CASSGGATNYGYTF
TRBV6-5 | CASSLDRVRTDTQYF
TRBV21-1 | CASSKGTQQLGRGNQPQHF
TRBV11-3 | CASSGHLGRPLRGSYEQYF
TRBV19 | CASSITSSGNTIYF
TRBV18 | CASSPPQGLPEAFF
TRBV2 | CASSRRGQTEAFF
TRBV25-1 | CASSPWEVGQGMDTQYF
TRBV20-1 | CSASRIYEQYF
TRBV6-5 | CASSYTGGPGTIYF
TRBV7-9 | CASSLGQGDTEAFF
TRBV27 | CASTPLGLFNSNQPQHF
TRBV5-1 | CASSLGSNTEAFF
TRBV19 | CASSSGLADREQFF
TRBV10-3 | CAISEGQGKGNTIYF
TRBV10-3 | CAIRSNRDSDEQYF
TRBV7-2 | CASSLAAGQGNEQFF
TRBV7-2 | CASSFDRGRLDEQYF
TRBV5-1 | CASSWSAAGEKLFF
TRBV19 | CASSRTSGITDTQYF
TRBV29-1 | CSVARSTGSGELFF
TRBV9 | CASSPGAAGDHEQYF
TRBV11-2 | CASSLGPRGLSSGNTIYF
TRBV10-2 | CASNPAGVYNEQFF
TRBV7-2 | CASSSRSGTGFGDTQYF
TRBV6-5 | CASSYQTGYNSPLHF